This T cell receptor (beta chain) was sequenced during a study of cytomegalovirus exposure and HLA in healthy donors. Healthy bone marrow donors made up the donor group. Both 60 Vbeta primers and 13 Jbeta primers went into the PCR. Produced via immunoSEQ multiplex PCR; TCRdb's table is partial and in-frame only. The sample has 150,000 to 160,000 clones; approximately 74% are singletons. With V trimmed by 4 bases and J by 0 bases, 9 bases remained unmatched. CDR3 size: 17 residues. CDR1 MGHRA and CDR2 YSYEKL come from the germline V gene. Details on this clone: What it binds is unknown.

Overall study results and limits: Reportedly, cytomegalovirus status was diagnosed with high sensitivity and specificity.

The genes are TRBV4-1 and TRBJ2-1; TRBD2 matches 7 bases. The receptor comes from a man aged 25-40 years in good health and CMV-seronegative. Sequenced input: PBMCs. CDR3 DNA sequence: TGCGCCAGCAGCCTGTACCCGGGGGGAAGCTCCTACAATGAGCAGTTCTTC. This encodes CASSLYPGGSSYNEQFF.